A single T cell receptor (beta chain) is shown here with its context. Its antigen is still unknown. Authors' data handling: Junction-only immunoSEQ sequences carried no quality scores, so filtering differed. Libraries were prepared by immunoSEQ multiplex PCR; TCRdb keeps only in-frame clonotypes and omits some of them. V and J calls and clone size are given by that table; D and trimming were obtained from the DNA. Here the sample spans over 95,000 clones, 68% being singletons. The sample comes from a study of shared clonotypes between healthy human individuals. Study results and limitations: Sampling was confined to blood; repertoires within tissues likely differ.

Trimming took off 2 bases at V and 3 bases at J, with 10 bases between the two ends. The germline V gene has CDR1 MNHEY and CDR2 SVGAGI. CDR3 length equals 15 residues. The sample was memory CD8+ T cells sorted from blood. Subset denoted: CD45RO+ cells pooled with CCR7-negative TemRA cells. The receptor's source is a woman in her twenties or thirties in good health. V gene TRBV6-5 combines with J gene TRBJ2-2, with D hard to call. The CDR3 DNA reads as TGTGCCAGCAGTTACCGAGGACCGGACACCGGGGAGCTGTTTTTT. Translation: CASSYRGPDTGELFF.